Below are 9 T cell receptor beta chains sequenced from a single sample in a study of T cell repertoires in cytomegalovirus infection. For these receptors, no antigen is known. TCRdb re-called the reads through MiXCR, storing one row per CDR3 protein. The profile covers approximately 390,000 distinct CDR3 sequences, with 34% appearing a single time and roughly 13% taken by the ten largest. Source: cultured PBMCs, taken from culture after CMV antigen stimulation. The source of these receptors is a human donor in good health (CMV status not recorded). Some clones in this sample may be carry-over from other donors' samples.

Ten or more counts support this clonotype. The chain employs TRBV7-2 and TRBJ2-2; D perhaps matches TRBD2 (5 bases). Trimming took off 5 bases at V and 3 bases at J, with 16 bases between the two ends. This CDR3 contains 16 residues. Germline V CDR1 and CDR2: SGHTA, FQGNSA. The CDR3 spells CASSPPLRAHTGELFF. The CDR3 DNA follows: TGTGCCAGCAGCCCCCCCTTGCGGGCACACACCGGGGAGCTGTTTTTT.

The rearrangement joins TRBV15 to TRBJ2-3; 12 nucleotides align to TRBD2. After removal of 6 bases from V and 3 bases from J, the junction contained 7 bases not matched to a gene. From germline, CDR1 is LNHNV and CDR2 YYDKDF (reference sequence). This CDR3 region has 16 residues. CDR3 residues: CATSSGLAGKTDTQYF. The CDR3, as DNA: TGTGCCACCAGTAGTGGACTAGCGGGAAAGACAGATACGCAGTATTTT.

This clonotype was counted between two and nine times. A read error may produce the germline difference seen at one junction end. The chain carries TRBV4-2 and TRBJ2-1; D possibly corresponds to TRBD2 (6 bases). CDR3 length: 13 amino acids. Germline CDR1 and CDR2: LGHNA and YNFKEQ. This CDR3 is CASSRDSSNEQFF. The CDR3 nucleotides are TGTGCCAGCTCCCGGGACTCCTCCAATGAGCAGTTCTTC.

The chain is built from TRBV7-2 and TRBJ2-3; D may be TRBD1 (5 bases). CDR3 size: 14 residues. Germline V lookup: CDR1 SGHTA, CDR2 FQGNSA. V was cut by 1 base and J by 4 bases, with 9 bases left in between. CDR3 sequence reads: CASSLGGRADTQYF. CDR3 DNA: TGTGCCAGCAGCTTAGGGGGCAGGGCAGATACGCAGTATTTT.

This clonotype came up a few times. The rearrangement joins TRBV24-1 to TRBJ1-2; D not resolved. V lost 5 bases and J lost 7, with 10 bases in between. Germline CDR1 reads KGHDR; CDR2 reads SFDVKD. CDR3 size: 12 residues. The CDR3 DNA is TGTGCCACCAGTGCTGGGATCGGTGGCTACACCTTC. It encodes CATSAGIGGYTF.

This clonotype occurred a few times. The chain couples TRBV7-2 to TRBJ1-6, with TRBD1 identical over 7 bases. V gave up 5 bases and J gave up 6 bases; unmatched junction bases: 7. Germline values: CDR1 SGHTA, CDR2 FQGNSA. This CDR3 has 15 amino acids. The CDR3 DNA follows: TGTGCCAGCAGCCCCCAGGGGGGCCGTAATTCACCCCTCCACTTT. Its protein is CASSPQGGRNSPLHF.

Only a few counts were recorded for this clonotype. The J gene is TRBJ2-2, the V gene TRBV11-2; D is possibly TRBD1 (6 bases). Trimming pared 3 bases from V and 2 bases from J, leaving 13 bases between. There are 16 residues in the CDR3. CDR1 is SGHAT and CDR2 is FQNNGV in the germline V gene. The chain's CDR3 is CASSFGTTPNTGELFF. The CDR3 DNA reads TGTGCCAGCAGCTTTGGGACAACTCCCAACACCGGGGAGCTGTTTTTT.

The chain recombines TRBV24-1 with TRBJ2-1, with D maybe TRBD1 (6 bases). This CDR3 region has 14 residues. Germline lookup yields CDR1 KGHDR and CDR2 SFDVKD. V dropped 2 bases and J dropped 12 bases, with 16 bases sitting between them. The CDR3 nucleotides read TGTGCCACCAGTGATTCCGGGACATCTGTCACGCAGTTCTTC. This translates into CATSDSGTSVTQFF.

The CDR3 region has the DNA TGTGCCAGCAGCTCTTCGCCCCCTGAACCTCTTCGGAATGAGCAGTTCTTC. It translates to CASSSSPPEPLRNEQFF. The chain joins TRBV11-2 to TRBJ2-1, with D hard to call. V lost 4 bases to trimming and J lost 7 bases, with 23 bases between them. This CDR3 region has 17 residues. CDR1 is SGHAT, CDR2 FQNNGV, per germline.